This TCR beta chain originates from a study of shared clonotypes between healthy human individuals. Some clones are missing from TCRdb's copy, which holds only in-frame ones; the method was immunoSEQ multiplex PCR. The sample has approximately 2,000,000 clones, 93% seen once. This CDR3 contains 11 residues. V shed 8 bases and J shed 7 bases, with 12 bases lying between them. CDR1 SGDLS and CDR2 YYNGEE come from the germline V gene. Points on this clone: The antigen is undetermined.

Only CD45RO-negative cells positively selected for CCR7 counted as naive CD8 cells, so terminally differentiated effector memory CD45RA+ cells were excluded. Regarding the study as a whole: Naive CD4 clonotypes overlapped across a handful of donors at around 4.7%.

The specimen was naive CD8+ T cells from PBMCs. The TCR originated in a man between 18 and 29 years old in good health. Some clones in this sample may be carry-over from other donors' samples. V gene TRBV9 combines with J gene TRBJ1-2; TRBD1 is a possible D gene (5 bases). The CDR3 protein is CASRTSGGYTF. The DNA of the CDR3 is TGTGCCAGTCGGACAAGTGGTGGCTACACCTTC.